What follows are 19 T cell receptor beta chains derived from one specimen sequenced in a study of OX40 agonist ivuxolimab in advanced cancers. Sequencing was performed with immunoSEQ multiplex PCR; in TCRdb, only in-frame clones are kept and a portion is missing. Seen here are some 19,000 clones, 65% to 70% observed once, and the top ten hold roughly 13%. Sequences were derived from CD4+ or CD8+ T cells sorted from blood, sampled in a trial of the OX40 agonist ivuxolimab. Receptor source: an adult with an advanced solid tumor such as melanoma, head and neck, liver or kidney cancer.

This chain links TRBV7-9 with TRBJ2-7, with TRBD2 identical over 8 bases. This CDR3 has 15 residues. CDR1 and CDR2 (germline): SEHNR, FQNEAQ (reference sequence). V dropped 4 bases and J dropped 5; count of bases not matched to a gene: 10. CDR3 residues: CASSSTGTSIHEQYF. CDR3 in DNA: TGTGCCAGCAGCTCCACCGGGACTAGTATCCACGAGCAGTACTTC.

The V and J genes are TRBV15 and TRBJ2-5, with 10 bases identical to TRBD2. V trimming: 5 bases; J trimming: 11 bases; junction bases outside the gene matches: 11. The germline V gene encodes CDR1 LNHNV and CDR2 YYDKDF (reference sequence). The CDR3 is 14 residues long. The CDR3 loop is CATSERSGGAGQYF. CDR3 nucleotide sequence: TGTGCCACCAGCGAAAGAAGCGGGGGGGCAGGGCAGTACTTC.

The chain carries TRBV15 and TRBJ2-7, with D perhaps being TRBD1 or TRBD2 (7 bases each). The V gene lost 5 bases and the J gene lost 2 bases, with 13 bases spanning the gap. Germline loops: CDR1 LNHNV, CDR2 YYDKDF (reference sequence). This CDR3 is 14 amino acids long. CDR3 loop: CATSSGGVTYEQYF. The CDR3 coding sequence is TGTGCCACCAGCTCAGGGGGGGTCACCTACGAGCAGTACTTC. The entire variable domain, with the rest obtained from reference TRBV15 and TRBJ2-7, is as follows: DAMVIQNPRYQVTQFGKPVTLSCSQTLNHNVMYWYQQKSSQAPKLLFHYYDKDFNNEADTPDNFQSRRPNTSFCFLDIRSPGLGDTAMYLCATSSGGVTYEQYFGPGTRLTVT.

This chain links TRBV5-4 with TRBJ2-4; tentative D call: TRBD2 (6 bases). Germline CDR1 SGHNT, CDR2 YYREEE (reference sequence). CDR3 size: 14 residues. Trimming took 4 bases from V and 1 from J, leaving 9 bases between them. CDR3 coding DNA: TGTGCCAGCAGCGCCCGGGAGGCCAAAAACATTCAGTACTTC. As protein: CASSAREAKNIQYF.

The sample holds one count of this clone. V gene TRBV5-1 combines with J gene TRBJ1-4, with a possible D match to TRBD1 (5 bases). The CDR3 covers 15 residues. V was shortened by 0 bases and J by 7 bases, with 13 bases between the two germline ends. Germline CDR1 reads SGHRS; CDR2 reads YFSETQ. The CDR3 is CASSLVGGRLEKLFF. The CDR3 DNA sequence: TGCGCCAGCAGCTTGGTGGGGGGACGGCTTGAAAAACTGTTTTTT.

The chain joins TRBV7-6 to TRBJ2-2, with D possibly called TRBD1 or TRBD2 (5 bases each). The CDR3 has 15 residues. V lost 6 bases and J lost 3, with 14 bases in between. Germline CDR1 and CDR2: SGHVS and FNYEAQ. The CDR3 spells CASSAGTLHTGELFF. The CDR3 DNA is TGTGCCAGCAGTGCCGGGACCCTTCACACCGGGGAGCTGTTTTTT.

This clone was recorded a few times. The V call is TRBV6-1, the J call TRBJ2-7; D is uncertain. The CDR3 totals 11 residues. V was clipped by 8 bases and J by 3 bases, with 8 bases between them. Per germline, CDR1 MNHNS and CDR2 SASEGT. Here the CDR3 reads CASPKGYEQYF. The DNA for the CDR3 is TGTGCCAGCCCGAAGGGCTACGAGCAGTACTTC.

This clone was detected only a few times. The V call is TRBV28, the J call TRBJ1-6; the D is unclear. V lost 5 bases, J lost 9 bases, and 14 bases lay in between. CDR1 and CDR2 from the germline V gene are MDHEN and SYDVKM. The CDR3 has 14 amino acids. CDR3 amino acids: CASSKMPPPSPLHF. For the CDR3, the DNA is TGTGCCAGCAGTAAAATGCCCCCGCCTTCACCCCTCCACTTT.

V is TRBV28 and J is TRBJ1-1, with D possibly TRBD1 on 5 matching bases. CDR3 size: 12 residues. Germline CDR1 is MDHEN and CDR2 is SYDVKM. The CDR3 loop reads CATGTLDTEAFF. In nucleotides, the CDR3 is TGTGCAACCGGGACCTTGGACACTGAAGCTTTCTTT.

This clone occurred once. V gene TRBV11-2 combines with J gene TRBJ2-5, with TRBD2 matching over 12 bases. The ends lost 4 bases at V and 0 bases at J; junction bases unmatched: 6. CDR1 is SGHAT and CDR2 is FQNNGV in the germline V gene. The CDR3 is 17 amino acids. The CDR3 protein is CASSSFTSGGYQETQYF. The CDR3 bases are TGTGCCAGCAGCTCATTTACTAGCGGGGGGTACCAAGAGACCCAGTACTTC.

The chain links TRBV4-2 to TRBJ1-5; D ambiguous. Germline values: CDR1 LGHNA, CDR2 YNFKEQ. V dropped 1 base and J dropped 6 bases, with 4 bases sitting between them. The CDR3 has 12 residues. This CDR3 reads CASSQGSQPQHF. The DNA of the CDR3 is TGTGCCAGCAGCCAAGGAAGTCAGCCCCAGCATTTT.

The genes are TRBV6-5 and TRBJ2-1; the D call may be TRBD1 or TRBD2 (5 bases each). V was trimmed by 2 bases and J by 3 bases, leaving 11 bases between them. This CDR3 is 15 amino acids long. Germline loops: CDR1 MNHEY, CDR2 SVGAGI. The CDR3 bases are TGTGCCAGCAGTTACATGGGGGAAAGCTACAATGAGCAGTTCTTC. This gives the protein CASSYMGESYNEQFF.

This clone is classed as medium-sized (0.01 to 0.1%). This chain links TRBV6-6 with TRBJ2-5, with a possible D match to TRBD2 (6 bases). Germline loops: CDR1 MNHNY, CDR2 SVGAGI (reference sequence). Trimming left V 8 bases short and J 2 bases short, with 12 bases between. The CDR3 spans 13 residues. CDR3 sequence (DNA): TGTGCCAGCGGCCGGGAGCCTCAAGAGACCCAGTACTTC. Its translation is CASGREPQETQYF.

The J gene is TRBJ2-3, the V gene TRBV9; D call uncertain. The CDR3 totals 13 residues. CDR1 is SGDLS, CDR2 YYNGEE, per germline. V shed 0 bases and J shed 5 bases, with 7 bases lying between them. CDR3 loop: CASSVEGRDTQYF. In DNA form, the CDR3 reads TGTGCCAGCAGCGTAGAAGGTAGAGATACGCAGTATTTT.

The CDR3 region is CASSQRLAGGPQANEQFF. The CDR3 DNA sequence: TGCGCCAGCAGCCAAAGACTAGCGGGGGGGCCACAGGCTAATGAGCAGTTCTTC. The chain has TRBV4-1 and TRBJ2-1; 14 bases fit TRBD2. J was trimmed by 7 bases and V by 2 bases; bases with no gene match: 10. From germline, CDR1 is MGHRA and CDR2 YSYEKL. This CDR3 spans 18 amino acids.

This clone was observed a few times. The chain is built from TRBV19 and TRBJ2-1; TRBD2 matches 9 bases. The CDR3 runs 15 residues. The V gene's germline CDR1 is LNHDA and CDR2 SQIVND (reference sequence). After removal of 6 bases from V and 4 bases from J, the junction contained 7 bases not matched to a gene. The DNA for the CDR3 is TGTGCCAGTAGGATTAGCGGGAGTATATACAATGAGCAGTTCTTC. As protein: CASRISGSIYNEQFF.

V and J are TRBV29-1 and TRBJ1-1; D gene ambiguous. Germline lookup yields CDR1 SQVTM and CDR2 ANQGSEA. Trimming stripped 3 bases from V and 6 bases from J, with 8 bases between. The CDR3 is 11 residues long. CDR3: CSVEEGAEAFF. CDR3 DNA: TGCAGCGTTGAGGAGGGAGCTGAAGCTTTCTTT.

V usage is TRBV7-6 and J usage is TRBJ2-7; 10 bases align to TRBD1. CDR1 and CDR2 (germline): SGHVS, FNYEAQ. This CDR3 has 16 residues. The V and J ends lost 1 base and 6 bases, in that order; junction bases with no gene match: 9. The CDR3: CASSLVVGQGLSEQYF. The CDR3 nucleotides are TGTGCCAGCAGCTTAGTAGTGGGACAGGGGCTTTCCGAGCAGTACTTC.

This clone was detected a few times. The chain employs TRBV28 and TRBJ2-2; 9 bases map to TRBD2. CDR1 and CDR2 from the germline V gene are MDHEN and SYDVKM. V gave up 1 base and J gave up 7 bases; unmatched junction bases: 4. This CDR3 contains 15 residues. The DNA for the CDR3 is TGTGCCAGCAGTTTATCGGCGGGAGGGTTCGGGGAGCTGTTTTTT. Encoded protein: CASSLSAGGFGELFF.